The 16 T cell receptor beta chains below were found in one sample sequenced in a study of T-cell reconstitution after alpha-beta-depleted transplantation in children (dated by TCRdb to between 2015 and 2016). Per the publication, the treatment or condition label means: allogeneic hematopoietic cell transplantation with graft depleted of TCRalphabeta T cells and CD19 B cells. Libraries were built with PCR. Sequencing was carried out with an Illumina HiSeq 2500. To normalize quantification of the TCRbeta repertoire, the TCR libraries were built with molecular barcoding that relied on unique molecular identifiers. TCRdb passed the public sequencing reads through fastp at Q25 and MiXCR, retaining productive beta sequences. Every distinct CDR3 protein forms one entry, paired with its most common genes and DNA. Across this sample there are about 980,000 distinct CDR3 sequences, with about 26% seen only once. The top ten constitute 28% of the sample.

The sequencing used PBMCs, mostly from graft donor cells, collected 360 days after TCRalphabeta/CD19-depleted stem cell transplant. Receptor source: a boy under two years old who had a stem cell transplant for SCID, so the T cells may come from the graft donor.

In this sample, this clonotype turned up many times. J is TRBJ1-1 and V is TRBV10-3; D call uncertain. Trimming removed 0 bases from V and 6 bases from J, with 11 bases in between. Germline V CDR1 and CDR2: ENHRY, SYGVKD. The CDR3 consists of 14 residues. Written as DNA, the CDR3 is TGTGCCATCAGTGAGTCGGTGGGTCACGCTGAAGCTTTCTTT. Translation: CAISESVGHAEAFF.

This chain links TRBV5-1 with TRBJ1-1; TRBD1 might be the D (6 bases). In germline, CDR1 is SGHRS, CDR2 YFSETQ. This CDR3 region has 15 residues. Trimming took 0 bases from V and 6 from J, leaving 15 bases between them. CDR3 in amino acids: CASSLAVRGDAEAFF. CDR3 in DNA: TGCGCCAGCAGCTTGGCCGTAAGGGGGGACGCTGAAGCTTTCTTT.

The sample holds a few counts of this clonotype. The chain carries TRBV18 and TRBJ2-1; 10 bases line up with TRBD2. Looked up from germline, CDR1 is KGHSH and CDR2 is LQKENI. The CDR3 has 16 amino acids. V shed 3 bases, J shed 4 bases, and the junction held 6 bases outside the gene matches. The CDR3 sequence is CASSPPTSGKYNEQFF. CDR3 sequence (DNA): TGTGCCAGCTCACCGCCCACTAGCGGGAAATACAATGAGCAGTTCTTC.

This sequence joins TRBV12-3 or TRBV12-4 and TRBJ2-1; TRBD2 agrees at 12 bases. Losses at the gene ends were 8 bases for V and 9 bases for J; bases not matched to a gene: 5. The CDR3 has 13 amino acids. CDR3 nucleotides: TGTGCCAGCGGGGCTAGCGGGGGGGGTGAGCAGTTCTTC. Residues: CASGASGGGEQFF.

J is TRBJ2-3 and V is TRBV7-8; 9 nucleotides align to TRBD1. The CDR3 loop spans 16 amino acids. The V gene end was trimmed by 2 bases and the J gene end by 2 bases; junction bases not matched to a gene: 5. Germline CDR1 is SGHVS and CDR2 is FQNEAQ. The CDR3 bases are TGTGCCAGCAGCTTAAGGACAGGGGTTTTCACAGATACGCAGTATTTT. Its translation: CASSLRTGVFTDTQYF.

This clonotype has more than one count but fewer than ten. V and J are TRBV9 and TRBJ2-1; 7 bases fit TRBD1. Germline loops: CDR1 SGDLS, CDR2 YYNGEE. The CDR3 is 14 amino acids. V gave up 2 bases and J gave up 2 bases; unmatched junction bases: 1. The CDR3 DNA follows: TGTGCCAGCAGCGTGGGACAGCCCTACAATGAGCAGTTCTTC. Its protein is CASSVGQPYNEQFF.

This clonotype appeared a single time. This rearrangement joins TRBV6-5 to TRBJ2-7; perhaps TRBD2 as D (6 bases). Looked up from germline, CDR1 is MNHEY and CDR2 is SVGAGI. The CDR3 extends over 14 amino acids. V lost 3 bases to trimming and J lost 2 bases, with 11 bases between them. Here the CDR3 reads CASSYVGGTYEQYF. The CDR3 DNA reads as TGTGCCAGCAGTTATGTTGGGGGGACCTACGAGCAGTACTTC.

This clonotype was seen only a few times. The chain joins TRBV7-9 to TRBJ2-7; the D gene could be TRBD1 or TRBD2 (5 bases each). V lost 1 base, J lost 2 bases, and 15 bases lay in between. Per the germline V gene, CDR1 is SEHNR and CDR2 is FQNEAQ (reference sequence). This CDR3 is built from 16 residues. The CDR3 here is CASSLVGATGTYEQYF. CDR3 nucleotide sequence: TGTGCCAGCAGCTTAGTCGGGGCGACGGGGACCTACGAGCAGTACTTC.

This clonotype occurred a few times. The V gene is TRBV27, the J gene TRBJ2-5, with D unresolved. In germline, CDR1 is MNHEY, CDR2 SMNVEV (reference sequence). V lost 5 bases, J lost 2 bases, and 15 bases lay in between. The CDR3 length is 15 residues. The CDR3 bases are TGTGCCAGCAGTGTCGTGCCGGCGGCTCAAGAGACCCAGTACTTC. Encoded protein: CASSVVPAAQETQYF.

Many counts were recorded for this clonotype. V gene TRBV4-1 combines with J gene TRBJ2-7; 11 positions agree with TRBD1. This CDR3 is built from 15 residues. J gave up 4 bases and V 3 bases, and 5 bases lay outside the gene matches. Per germline, CDR1 MGHRA and CDR2 YSYEKL. The CDR3 bases are TGCGCCAGCAGCCAGACCGGGACAGGGGGTTACGAGCAGTACTTC. Its translation is CASSQTGTGGYEQYF.

This rearrangement joins TRBV5-6 to TRBJ1-1; weak D call: TRBD1 (5 bases). Germline CDR1 reads SGHDT; CDR2 reads YYEEEE. This CDR3 comprises 16 residues. The germline V and J ends were trimmed by 0 bases and 1 base, with 13 bases remaining between them. The CDR3 reads CASSLVEGNWNTEAFF. The CDR3 DNA reads as TGTGCCAGCAGCTTGGTGGAGGGGAATTGGAACACTGAAGCTTTCTTT.

This clonotype was recorded once. This chain connects TRBV2 to TRBJ1-4; 7 bases align to TRBD1. The germline CDR1 and CDR2 sequences are SNHLY and FYNNEI. The length of the CDR3 is 14 residues. V shed 7 bases, J shed 0 bases, and the junction held 2 bases outside the gene matches. DNA for the CDR3: TGTGCCAGCATCACAGGGGCAACTAATGAAAAACTGTTTTTT. It specifies CASITGATNEKLFF.

In its sample, this clonotype was seen a few times. The chain employs TRBV3-1 and TRBJ2-2; a weak D match, TRBD1 (5 bases). Per the germline V gene, CDR1 is LGHDT and CDR2 is YNNKEL (reference sequence). Between the trimmed V and J ends, which lost 4 bases and 5 bases, there was a span of 11 bases. This CDR3 has 14 amino acids. CDR3: CASSRGSGTGELFF. Written as DNA, the CDR3 is TGTGCCAGCAGCCGGGGCTCAGGGACCGGGGAGCTGTTTTTT. Filled out from reference TRBV3-1 and TRBJ2-2, the complete variable domain reads DTAVSQTPKYLVTQMGNDKSIKCEQNLGHDTMYWYKQDSKKFLKIMFSYNNKELIINETVPNRFSPKSPDKAHLNLHINSLELGDSAVYFCASSRGSGTGELFFGEGSRLTVL.

The chain is built from TRBV24-1 and TRBJ2-3, with TRBD2 matching 8 bases. The CDR3 loop spans 16 amino acids. V was clipped by 4 bases and J by 4 bases; unmatched bases: 9. Germline-derived CDR1 and CDR2 are KGHDR and SFDVKD. The CDR3: CATSEVAGSSADTQYF. DNA for the CDR3: TGTGCCACCAGTGAGGTAGCGGGATCTAGCGCAGATACGCAGTATTTT.

This chain uses TRBV12-3 or TRBV12-4 with TRBJ1-1; weak D call: TRBD1 (6 bases). This CDR3 has 14 residues. V was trimmed by 1 base and J by 7 bases, leaving 13 bases between them. CDR3 sequence: CASSLDRAAGEAFF. In nucleotides, the CDR3 is TGTGCCAGCAGTTTAGACAGGGCGGCCGGTGAAGCTTTCTTT.

V and J are TRBV20-1 and TRBJ2-7; D not certain. The germline gives CDR1 DFQATT, CDR2 SNEGSKA (reference sequence). This CDR3 has 14 residues. Trimming left V 0 bases short and J 1 base short, with 10 bases between. CDR3 amino acids: CSARDQVQSYEQYF. The CDR3 DNA sequence: TGCAGTGCTAGAGATCAGGTCCAGTCCTACGAGCAGTACTTC.